The present entry profiles one TCR beta chain with its context. V shed 6 bases, J shed 0 bases, and the junction held 4 bases outside the gene matches. Germline lookup yields CDR1 SGHRS and CDR2 YFSETQ. The CDR3 is 14 residues long. Study processing details: Reference gene primer amplification gave estimated nucleated cell counts. Libraries were prepared by immunoSEQ multiplex PCR; TCRdb keeps only in-frame clonotypes and omits some of them. The V and J calls and clone size are taken from that table; D and trimming were inferred from the DNA. The sample lists around 170,000 clones, 81% occurring once. This entry is derived from a study of blood T cell repertoires in COVID-19. Turning to the study itself: Samples taken during acute and convalescent COVID-19 were collected in the United States, Italy and Spain. T cells, B-cell-depleted T cells, or PBMCs supplied cDNA or gDNA.

The clonotype comes from a woman at least 80 years old with COVID-19, enrolled during active disease. The chain joins TRBV5-1 to TRBJ2-3, with 7 bases lining up with TRBD2. What was sequenced was peripheral blood. The CDR3 DNA follows: TGCGCCAGCAATAGCGGGTCTAGCACAGATACGCAGTATTTT. It encodes CASNSGSSTDTQYF.